The 20 T cell receptor beta chains listed next were all sequenced from one sample in a study of regulatory T cells in long-lasting Graves disease. Specified time point: newly diagnosed GD, antithyroid drugs for less than 3 months. Researchers made the TCR library from RNA that was extracted from PBMCs. Assembly of TCR beta libraries relied on iRepertoire HTBI primers together with Arm-PCR of CDR3 regions. TCRdb independently ran MiXCR on the multiplex PCR reads; one entry per CDR3 protein. The table lists around 420,000 distinct CDR3 sequences, approximately 15% of them singletons. These data were also filed under a second study, of T cells in Graves' hyperthyroidism and ophthalmopathy.

The sequences come from peripheral blood mononuclear cells (PBMCs), collected at new diagnosis, from a patient treated with antithyroid drugs. All receptors come from a woman aged 40 to 50 with Graves disease.

The table lists this clonotype with many counts. The chain couples TRBV20-1 to TRBJ2-5; D may be TRBD1 (6 bases). Germline values: CDR1 DFQATT, CDR2 SNEGSKA (reference sequence). The CDR3 covers 14 residues. V was pared by 0 bases and J by 4 bases, with 12 bases between. The CDR3 DNA reads TGCAGTGCTAGAGATTCACAGGGCTCAGAGACCCAGTACTTC. It yields the protein CSARDSQGSETQYF.

The V and J genes are TRBV12-3 or TRBV12-4 and TRBJ1-2; no definite D call. The V end lost 5 bases, the J end lost 6 bases, and 13 bases lay between the germline ends. The CDR3 has 13 residues. For the CDR3, the DNA is TGTGCCAGCAGTCAATTTGGACTGAATGGCTACACCTTC. The encoded protein is CASSQFGLNGYTF.

On this clonotype: A single base separates this from a much larger clone, so it may be a read error. The chain has TRBV7-9 and TRBJ2-3, with D unresolved. Trimming took 6 bases from V and 2 from J, leaving 6 bases between them. The V gene's germline CDR1 is SEHNR and CDR2 FQNEAQ (reference sequence). The CDR3 extends over 12 amino acids. The CDR3 DNA is TGTGCCAGCAGAACCTACACAGATACGCAGTATTTT. Residues: CASRTYTDTQYF.

This clonotype was counted only a few times. CDR3 bases: TGTGCCAGCAGCCCGAGACAGGGGGTGGCTGGGGCCAACGTCCTGACTTTC. Protein product: CASSPRQGVAGANVLTF. The rearrangement uses TRBV7-9 and TRBJ2-6, with 9 bases aligning to TRBD1. The CDR3 contains 17 residues. In germline, CDR1 is SEHNR, CDR2 FQNEAQ (reference sequence). V lost 5 bases, J lost 2 bases, and 7 bases stayed unmatched.

This clonotype was seen at least ten times. CDR3 bases: TGTGCCAGCAGGCCCTCTCCGGGAGTGTACGAGCAGTACTTC. Its protein is CASRPSPGVYEQYF. This sequence joins TRBV6-1 and TRBJ2-7; D perhaps matches TRBD2 (6 bases). The V and J ends lost 6 bases and 4 bases respectively, with 16 bases between them. This CDR3 comprises 14 residues. The germline CDR1 and CDR2 sequences are MNHNS and SASEGT.

This clonotype was counted ten times or more. The J gene is TRBJ2-5, the V gene TRBV2; unclear D gene. This CDR3 has 11 amino acids. The V and J ends lost 6 bases and 2 bases respectively, with 4 bases between them. Germline V CDR1 and CDR2: SNHLY, FYNNEI. The CDR3 DNA reads TGTGCCAGCAGGTCTCAAGAGACCCAGTACTTC. The encoded protein is CASRSQETQYF. Full variable domain (remainder filled in from reference TRBV2 and TRBJ2-5): EPEVTQTPSHQVTQMGQEVILRCVPISNHLYFYWYRQILGQKVEFLVSFYNNEISEKSEIFDDQFSVERPDGSNFTLKIRSTKLEDSAMYFCASRSQETQYFGPGTRLLVL.

The gene calls are TRBV5-1 and TRBJ2-5; a weak D match, TRBD2 (6 bases). V gave up 1 base and J gave up 5 bases, with 21 bases separating them. Germline V gene sequence: CDR1 SGHRS, CDR2 YFSETQ. CDR3 length: 17 amino acids. The CDR3 region has the DNA TGCGCCAGCAGCTTGATGGGGACCCAGGGAGGTGGGGAGACCCAGTACTTC. Encoded protein: CASSLMGTQGGGETQYF.

At least ten counts were recorded for this clonotype. The chain uses TRBV3-1 and TRBJ2-2, with TRBD2 as a possible D gene (5 bases). CDR3 length: 15 amino acids. V dropped 3 bases and J dropped 0 bases, with 8 bases sitting between them. In germline, CDR1 is LGHDT, CDR2 YNNKEL (reference sequence). For the CDR3, the DNA is TGTGCCAGCAGCCAGGACTCCGCGAACACCGGGGAGCTGTTTTTT. This codes for CASSQDSANTGELFF.

The sample holds many counts of this clonotype. The chain combines TRBV15 with TRBJ1-5, with D uncertain. Per the germline V gene, CDR1 is LNHNV and CDR2 is YYDKDF (reference sequence). Trimming removed 0 bases from V and 2 bases from J, with 8 bases in between. This CDR3 region has 15 residues. As DNA, the CDR3 is TGTGCCACCAGCAGAGATCACGGGGGCAATCAGCCCCAGCATTTT. Translating gives CATSRDHGGNQPQHF.

This clonotype was counted many times. The chain employs TRBV12-3 or TRBV12-4 and TRBJ2-7; perhaps TRBD1 as D (5 bases). V lost 3 bases, J lost 2 bases, and 11 bases lay in between. The CDR3 is made up of 14 amino acids. The CDR3 DNA reads TGTGCCAGCAGTTTCTCAGGGTATGCCTACGAGCAGTACTTC. As protein: CASSFSGYAYEQYF.

The gene calls are TRBV7-8 and TRBJ2-4; D possibly corresponds to TRBD2 (6 bases). Germline V gene lookup returns CDR1 SGHVS and CDR2 FQNEAQ. The CDR3 totals 15 residues. V shed 3 bases and J shed 2 bases, with 11 bases lying between them. The CDR3 bases are TGTGCCAGCAGCTTGTCTGGGGGGTCCAAAAACATTCAGTACTTC. It yields the protein CASSLSGGSKNIQYF.

J is TRBJ2-2 and V is TRBV6-9, with unresolved D. The CDR3 contains 19 residues. Germline CDR1 reads MNHGY; CDR2 reads SVAAGI. V lost 3 bases and J 0 bases, leaving 20 bases between the germline ends. CDR3 sequence (DNA): TGTGCCAGCAGTTACCCGTTAAGATTGGCTCCGGCGAACACCGGGGAGCTGTTTTTT. It encodes CASSYPLRLAPANTGELFF.

There are many counts of this clonotype. The V gene is TRBV15, the J gene TRBJ1-6; D uncertain. The CDR3 contains 14 residues. The V gene lost 0 bases and the J gene lost 6 bases, with 6 bases spanning the gap. The germline V gene has CDR1 LNHNV and CDR2 YYDKDF (reference sequence). CDR3 nucleotide sequence: TGTGCCACCAGCAGAGACAGCTTTAATTCACCCCTCCACTTT. Translated, it gives CATSRDSFNSPLHF.

This clonotype has ten or more counts. This chain connects TRBV19 to TRBJ2-3; D is unclear. Germline CDR1 LNHDA, CDR2 SQIVND (reference sequence). V dropped 5 bases and J dropped 2 bases, with 14 bases sitting between them. The length of the CDR3 is 15 residues. The CDR3 reads CASSSLVPPTDTQYF. The CDR3 nucleotides are TGTGCCAGTAGTTCGCTAGTGCCCCCCACAGATACGCAGTATTTT. Full variable domain (missing parts from reference TRBV19 and TRBJ2-3): DGGITQSPKYLFRKEGQNVTLSCEQNLNHDAMYWYRQDPGQGLRLIYYSQIVNDFQKGDIAEGYSVSREKKESFPLTVTSAQKNPTAFYLCASSSLVPPTDTQYFGPGTRLTVL.

The chain has TRBV6-1 and TRBJ1-2, with D perhaps TRBD1 (5 bases). The CDR3 covers 14 residues. V lost 5 bases and J lost 5, with 15 bases in between. The germline V gene has CDR1 MNHNS and CDR2 SASEGT. The CDR3 here is CASSKTRQIYGYTF. The CDR3 DNA sequence: TGTGCCAGCAGTAAAACCCGACAGATTTATGGCTACACCTTC.

There are many counts of this clonotype. The CDR3 sequence is CASTWDSSGANVLTF. CDR3 DNA sequence: TGTGCCAGCACCTGGGACAGCTCTGGGGCCAACGTCCTGACTTTC. The V call is TRBV6-1, the J call TRBJ2-6; the match to TRBD1 covers 7 bases. The CDR3 sequence is 15 residues long. The germline gives CDR1 MNHNS, CDR2 SASEGT. V dropped 7 bases and J dropped 0; count of bases not matched to a gene: 3.

This clonotype was counted at least ten times. The chain links TRBV12-3 or TRBV12-4 to TRBJ2-1, with D perhaps TRBD1 or TRBD2 (5 bases each). Trimming took off 2 bases at V and 2 bases at J, with 19 bases between the two ends. This CDR3 is 18 amino acids long. The CDR3 nucleotides are TGTGCCAGCAGTTTAAGGGACCCGTGGAGAACCCCCTACAATGAGCAGTTCTTC. Protein: CASSLRDPWRTPYNEQFF.

A few counts support this clonotype. The chain couples TRBV27 to TRBJ2-4; possible D gene TRBD2, 5 bases. This CDR3 has 11 residues. V was cut by 10 bases and J by 13 bases, with 17 bases left in between. The germline V gene has CDR1 MNHEY and CDR2 SMNVEV (reference sequence). The CDR3 sequence: CATMGAREQYF. In nucleotides, the CDR3 is TGTGCCACCATGGGAGCGAGGGAGCAGTACTTC.

As concerns this clonotype: A much larger clone is a single base away; this may be a read error. V is TRBV6-1 and J is TRBJ2-3, with D unclear. The V gene's germline CDR1 is MNHNS and CDR2 SASEGT. V lost 6 bases, J lost 1 base, and 11 bases lay in between. CDR3 length: 14 residues. As DNA, the CDR3 is TGTGCCAGCAGGGCGTCTTCTCGCACAGATACGCAGTATTTT. Amino acid sequence: CASRASSRTDTQYF.

This clonotype occurred many times. The chain is built from TRBV6-4 and TRBJ2-1; 9 positions agree with TRBD2. V was clipped by 2 bases and J by 0 bases; unmatched bases: 14. This CDR3 has 20 residues. Germline V gives CDR1 MRHNA, CDR2 SNTAGT. The CDR3 sequence: CASSDRYYWASGNSYNEQFF. CDR3 coding DNA: TGTGCCAGCAGTGACCGTTATTACTGGGCTAGCGGGAACTCCTACAATGAGCAGTTCTTC.